This passage covers 6 T cell receptor beta chains from one sample sequenced in a study of CD8 T cells in ankylosing spondylitis. TCRdb processed the 5' RACE reads anew with MiXCR; each CDR3 protein has one entry. This table has roughly 46,000 distinct CDR3 sequences, more than 3% appearing once. Material for sequencing was blood, either unsorted or a sorted T cell fraction (not recorded which). The receptors originated from a female donor with ankylosing spondylitis or in good health (not recorded which).

The chain joins TRBV9 to TRBJ1-5; D is unclear. The germline V and J ends were trimmed by 4 bases and 6 bases, with 14 bases remaining between them. CDR3 length: 14 residues. Germline V gene data show CDR1 as SGDLS and CDR2 as YYNGEE. CDR3 DNA sequence: TGTGCCAGCAGCATTGGAGGCTGGGGTCAGCCCCAGCATTTT. It yields the protein CASSIGGWGQPQHF.

This clonotype was seen many times. The chain employs TRBV9 and TRBJ2-1; unclear D gene. V gave up 0 bases and J gave up 5 bases, with 15 bases separating them. From germline, CDR1 is SGDLS and CDR2 YYNGEE. The CDR3 runs 16 residues. The CDR3 spells CASSVAPLKADNEQFF. The CDR3 DNA follows: TGTGCCAGCAGCGTAGCCCCTCTTAAGGCCGACAATGAGCAGTTCTTC.

This clonotype was seen many times. V gene TRBV9 combines with J gene TRBJ1-1, with D perhaps matching TRBD1 (5 bases). The germline CDR1 and CDR2 sequences are SGDLS and YYNGEE. The V and J ends lost 4 bases and 3 bases respectively, with 13 bases between them. The CDR3 has 14 amino acids. The CDR3 reads CASSSSPGDTEAFF. For the CDR3, the DNA is TGTGCCAGCAGCTCCTCCCCGGGGGACACTGAAGCTTTCTTT.

Note on this clonotype: A read error may produce the germline difference seen at one junction end. The DNA for the CDR3 is TGTACCAGCAGCGATTCCGGGACCCCAAGGACCACTGAAGCTATCTTT. This encodes CTSSDSGTPRTTEAIF. This rearrangement joins TRBV9 to TRBJ1-1, with D tentatively TRBD1 (5 bases). CDR3 length: 16 residues. Germline CDR1 SGDLS, CDR2 YYNGEE.

In this sample, this clonotype turned up many times. V gene TRBV9 combines with J gene TRBJ1-2; D remains unclear. Trimming took off 0 bases at V and 6 bases at J, with 15 bases between the two ends. Looked up from germline, CDR1 is SGDLS and CDR2 is YYNGEE. The CDR3 loop spans 15 amino acids. As DNA, the CDR3 is TGTGCCAGCAGCGTAGGCCAGGCTCCTCTTAATGGCTACACCTTC. This gives the protein CASSVGQAPLNGYTF.

This clonotype appeared a few times. This chain connects TRBV9 to TRBJ2-3; the match to TRBD1 covers 9 bases. The germline V gene has CDR1 SGDLS and CDR2 YYNGEE. The CDR3 runs 15 residues. V gave up 2 bases and J gave up 5 bases; unmatched junction bases: 6. CDR3 coding DNA: TGTGCCAGCAGCGTGAGGATGGACAGGGGAGATACGCAGTATTTT. It translates to CASSVRMDRGDTQYF. The entire variable domain, with the rest obtained from reference TRBV9 and TRBJ2-3, is as follows: DSGVTQTPKHLITATGQRVTLRCSPRSGDLSVYWYQQSLDQGLQFLIQYYNGEERAKGNILERFSAQQFPDLHSELNLSSLELGDSALYFCASSVRMDRGDTQYFGPGTRLTVL.